The subject of this entry is one TCR beta chain. Antigen unknown. The data stem from a study of monozygotic twins with cystic fibrosis. Across the whole study: Roughly 3.2 micrograms of fragmented DNA underwent around 15 PCR cycles for library preparation. Study-wide results and caveats: In this small cohort, shared CDR3 numbers showed no association with age, concordance or disease severity. The repertoire was suggested to be naive-dominated, clonality median around 0.0095.

Per germline, CDR1 GTSNPN and CDR2 SVGIG (reference sequence). This CDR3 is built from 13 residues. With V trimmed by 7 bases and J by 2 bases, 8 bases remained unmatched. Method: immunoSEQ multiplex PCR; TCRdb's copy keeps in-frame clones and lacks some. This table holds about 32,000 clones, approximately 97% found once. This chain connects TRBV30 to TRBJ2-7; TRBD1 agrees at 7 bases. This receptor was identified in a girl aged 2-10 years with cystic fibrosis. Specimen: blood. CDR3 sequence: CALNRGFTYEQYF. CDR3 DNA sequence: TGTGCCTTAAACAGGGGATTCACCTACGAGCAGTACTTC.